Listed below are T cell receptor beta chains from one sample, sequenced in a study of blood T cell repertoires in COVID-19. TCRdb's copy holds only in-frame clones and misses some; the assay was immunoSEQ multiplex PCR. This sample carries some 200,000 clones, 70% to 90% of them seen once, and the ten largest clones take under 5.5%. The material sequenced was peripheral blood. Receptors were obtained from a woman in her 40s with acute or convalescent COVID-19. CDR3s include the opening cysteine and the closing phenylalanine or tryptophan. The D gene is left open where the match is weak. Size is stated for part of the rows, as once, few or many counts, or as a class when the clone is expanded.

CDR3 DNA: TGTGCCTGGAGTGCCGGGACTAGCGGGGGGGCCGGGGATACGCAGTATTTT
CDR3 protein: CAWSAGTSGGAGDTQYF
V gene: TRBV30
J gene: TRBJ2-3
CDR3 length: 17
clone size: -
D gene: TRBD2

CDR3 DNA: TGTGCCAGTAGTATGGCCCAGGGTGTACTGAAAACTGAAGCTTTCTTT
CDR3 protein: CASSMAQGVLKTEAFF
V gene: TRBV19
J gene: TRBJ1-1
CDR3 length: 16
clone size: -
D gene: -

CDR3 DNA: TGTGCCAGCAGCACCACGGGTGTCTATGGCTACACCTTC
CDR3 protein: CASSTTGVYGYTF
V gene: TRBV7-9
J gene: TRBJ1-2
CDR3 length: 13
clone size: -
D gene: -

CDR3 DNA: TGTGCCAGCACCCCTGCGCCCTCTGGAAACACCATATATTTT
CDR3 protein: CASTPAPSGNTIYF
V gene: TRBV4-2
J gene: TRBJ1-3
CDR3 length: 14
clone size: -
D gene: -

CDR3 DNA: TGCGCCAGCAGCTTGGACAGCACGTATGGCTACACCTTC
CDR3 protein: CASSLDSTYGYTF
V gene: TRBV5-1
J gene: TRBJ1-2
CDR3 length: 13
clone size: -
D gene: -

CDR3 DNA: TGTGCCAGCAGCCGGACTAGCGGGAGTCATGAGCAGTTCTTC
CDR3 protein: CASSRTSGSHEQFF
V gene: TRBV2
J gene: TRBJ2-1
CDR3 length: 14
clone size: -
D gene: TRBD2

CDR3 DNA: TGTGCCACCTCGGGACACCGCAATCAGCCCCAGCATTTT
CDR3 protein: CATSGHRNQPQHF
V gene: TRBV19
J gene: TRBJ1-5
CDR3 length: 13
clone size: -
D gene: -

CDR3 DNA: TGTGCCAGTAGGGCGGACAGGGGGCGCTTTCTGAATTCACCCCTCCACTTT
CDR3 protein: CASRADRGRFLNSPLHF
V gene: TRBV19
J gene: TRBJ1-6
CDR3 length: 17
clone size: -
D gene: TRBD1

CDR3 DNA: TGTGCCAGCAAAAGGAGGCAGGCGTCTAATGAAAAACTGTTTTTT
CDR3 protein: CASKRRQASNEKLFF
V gene: TRBV27
J gene: TRBJ1-4
CDR3 length: 15
clone size: -
D gene: -

CDR3 DNA: TGTGCCAGCAGCCCCCGTCTAGCGGGGGGCACCGGTAGGAATGAGCAGTTCTTC
CDR3 protein: CASSPRLAGGTGRNEQFF
V gene: TRBV3-1/TRBV3-2
J gene: TRBJ2-1
CDR3 length: 18
clone size: -
D gene: TRBD2

CDR3 DNA: TGTGCCAGCAGCCTACTAGCGGGCACCTACAATGAGCAGTTCTTC
CDR3 protein: CASSLLAGTYNEQFF
V gene: TRBV11-2
J gene: TRBJ2-1
CDR3 length: 15
clone size: -
D gene: TRBD2

CDR3 DNA: TGTGCCAGCAGCCTTGGAGGTAATGAGCAGTTCTTC
CDR3 protein: CASSLGGNEQFF
V gene: TRBV12-3/TRBV12-4
J gene: TRBJ2-1
CDR3 length: 12
clone size: -
D gene: -

CDR3 DNA: TGTGCCATCCCGCGGGGTGGGGGACTAGCGGGCCCGGGGGAGACCCAGTACTTC
CDR3 protein: CAIPRGGGLAGPGETQYF
V gene: TRBV2
J gene: TRBJ2-5
CDR3 length: 18
clone size: -
D gene: TRBD2

CDR3 DNA: TGCAGCGTTGGAGGGGACAGGGTAGACACTGAAGCTTTCTTT
CDR3 protein: CSVGGDRVDTEAFF
V gene: TRBV29-1
J gene: TRBJ1-1
CDR3 length: 14
clone size: -
D gene: TRBD1

CDR3 DNA: TGTGCCAGCAGGACAGGGCCCAGCTCCTACAATGAGCAGTTCTTC
CDR3 protein: CASRTGPSSYNEQFF
V gene: TRBV6-5
J gene: TRBJ2-1
CDR3 length: 15
clone size: -
D gene: TRBD1

CDR3 DNA: TGCGCCAGCAGCTCGGATGAGGGGGCGGATGAAAAACTGTTTTTT
CDR3 protein: CASSSDEGADEKLFF
V gene: TRBV5-1
J gene: TRBJ1-4
CDR3 length: 15
clone size: once
D gene: TRBD1

CDR3 DNA: TGCGCCAGCAGTCATCTTTCGGGAAACACCATATATTTT
CDR3 protein: CASSHLSGNTIYF
V gene: TRBV23-1
J gene: TRBJ1-3
CDR3 length: 13
clone size: -
D gene: -

CDR3 DNA: TGCAGTGCTAGTCCCCTCCTAGCGGGGGGGCGGTATGAGCAGTTCTTC
CDR3 protein: CSASPLLAGGRYEQFF
V gene: TRBV20-1
J gene: TRBJ2-1
CDR3 length: 16
clone size: -
D gene: TRBD2

CDR3 DNA: TGTGCCAGCAGCCCCCAGGGGGGTGTGAACACTGAAGCTTTCTTT
CDR3 protein: CASSPQGGVNTEAFF
V gene: TRBV11-1
J gene: TRBJ1-1
CDR3 length: 15
clone size: -
D gene: TRBD1

CDR3 DNA: TGTGCCAGCAGCCAAGGGGACGGGGGAGAGACCCAGTACTTC
CDR3 protein: CASSQGDGGETQYF
V gene: TRBV3-1/TRBV3-2
J gene: TRBJ2-5
CDR3 length: 14
clone size: -
D gene: -

CDR3 DNA: TGCGCCAGCAGCCAAGCCCTAGACAGGATGTCTAATGAAAAACTGTTTTTT
CDR3 protein: CASSQALDRMSNEKLFF
V gene: TRBV4-1
J gene: TRBJ1-4
CDR3 length: 17
clone size: -
D gene: -

CDR3 DNA: TGTGCCAGCAGCCGCCCGGGACAGTCCTACAGCCTTTCTGGAAACACCATATATTTT
CDR3 protein: CASSRPGQSYSLSGNTIYF
V gene: TRBV4-2
J gene: TRBJ1-3
CDR3 length: 19
clone size: -
D gene: TRBD1

CDR3 DNA: TGTGCCACCCCACCAGGGGGCTGGAATCAGCCCCAGCATTTT
CDR3 protein: CATPPGGWNQPQHF
V gene: TRBV27
J gene: TRBJ1-5
CDR3 length: 14
clone size: once
D gene: TRBD1

CDR3 DNA: TGTGCCCACAGGAGCTCCTATAATTCACCCCTCCACTTT
CDR3 protein: CAHRSSYNSPLHF
V gene: TRBV30
J gene: TRBJ1-6
CDR3 length: 13
clone size: -
D gene: -

CDR3 DNA: TGTGCCACCAGTAACAGGTTCGACCATGGCTACACCTTC
CDR3 protein: CATSNRFDHGYTF
V gene: TRBV24-1
J gene: TRBJ1-2
CDR3 length: 13
clone size: -
D gene: -

CDR3 DNA: TGCAGCGGCACGGCTTCTGGCGGGGGGGCCGATACGCAGTATTTT
CDR3 protein: CSGTASGGGADTQYF
V gene: TRBV29-1
J gene: TRBJ2-3
CDR3 length: 15
clone size: -
D gene: TRBD2

CDR3 DNA: TGCGCCAGCAGCTGGAGGCCCTCCGGGGGACAGGGGGAAAAACTGTTTTTT
CDR3 protein: CASSWRPSGGQGEKLFF
V gene: TRBV5-1
J gene: TRBJ1-4
CDR3 length: 17
clone size: -
D gene: TRBD1